Here is one T cell receptor beta chain with its context. Germline values: CDR1 MGHRA, CDR2 YSYEKL. V gave up 4 bases and J gave up 4 bases, with 10 bases separating them. The CDR3 has 14 residues. These data belong to a study of T cell changes during pregnancy in multiple sclerosis. The repertoire was sequenced with immunoSEQ multiplex PCR; TCRdb's copy has only in-frame clones and lacks some. This sample has 35,000 to 45,000 clones; about nine tenths occur once, and the top ten carry 0.45% to 0.55%. The V gene is TRBV4-1, the J gene TRBJ2-2, with D hard to call. The receptor was derived from a female donor in good health, enrolled as a control in a pregnancy study. Specimen: CD4+ T cells from peripheral blood mononuclear cells, collected in the second trimester of pregnancy. CDR3 region: CASSPILRTGELFF. The CDR3 DNA is TGCGCCAGCAGCCCGATTCTACGCACCGGGGAGCTGTTTTTT.